The clone carrying this T cell receptor beta chain was counted only a few times. Its antigen is unknown. This entry is derived from a study of blood T cells in healthy people across ages. Total RNA, at least 6 micrograms per sample, was extracted from PBMCs. A sample-barcoded 5' primer and a J-beta primer mix were used in a second PCR of roughly 6 to 11 cycles. TCRdb used MiXCR to reprocess the 5' RACE reads, holding one entry per CDR3 protein. The table shows 550,000 to 800,000 distinct CDR3 sequences, with about a third occurring only once. The study, taken as a whole, reports: In these data, TCR beta diversity tracked strongly with naive T cell percentage.

Per germline, CDR1 MNHNS and CDR2 SASEGT. CDR3 length: 17 amino acids. Trimming shortened V by 2 bases and J by 7 bases, and 18 bases separated the two germline ends. This receptor was obtained from a woman aged 80 or over in good health. The specimen sequenced was blood. The V and J genes are TRBV6-1 and TRBJ1-6, with D uncertain. CDR3: CASSENIIDGENSPLHF. The CDR3 DNA sequence: TGTGCCAGCAGTGAAAATATAATCGATGGGGAGAATTCACCCCTCCACTTT.